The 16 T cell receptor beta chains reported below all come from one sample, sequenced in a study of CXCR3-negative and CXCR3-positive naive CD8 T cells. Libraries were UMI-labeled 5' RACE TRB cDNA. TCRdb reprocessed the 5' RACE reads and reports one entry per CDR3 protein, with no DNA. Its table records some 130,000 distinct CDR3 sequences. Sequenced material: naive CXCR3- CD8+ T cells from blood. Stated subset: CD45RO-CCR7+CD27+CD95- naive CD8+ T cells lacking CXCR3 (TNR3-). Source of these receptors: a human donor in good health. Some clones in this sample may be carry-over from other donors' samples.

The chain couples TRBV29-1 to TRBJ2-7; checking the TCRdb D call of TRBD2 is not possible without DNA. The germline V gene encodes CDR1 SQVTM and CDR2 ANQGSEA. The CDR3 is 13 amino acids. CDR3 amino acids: CSVAGGDAYEQYF.

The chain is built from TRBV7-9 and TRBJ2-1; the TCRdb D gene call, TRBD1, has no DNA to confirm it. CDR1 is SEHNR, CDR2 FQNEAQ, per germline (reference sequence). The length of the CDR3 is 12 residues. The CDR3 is CADRGRDNEQFF.

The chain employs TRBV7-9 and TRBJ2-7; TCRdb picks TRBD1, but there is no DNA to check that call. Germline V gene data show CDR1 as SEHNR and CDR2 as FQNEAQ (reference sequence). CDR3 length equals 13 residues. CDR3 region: CASSFGGHYEQYF.

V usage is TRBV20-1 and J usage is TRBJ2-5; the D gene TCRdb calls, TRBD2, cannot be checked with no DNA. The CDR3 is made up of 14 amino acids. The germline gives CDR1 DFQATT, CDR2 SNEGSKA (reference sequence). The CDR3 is CSASGGQPQETQYF.

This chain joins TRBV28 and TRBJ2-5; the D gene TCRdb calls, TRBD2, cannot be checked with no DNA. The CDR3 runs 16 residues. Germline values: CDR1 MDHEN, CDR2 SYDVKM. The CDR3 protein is CASSSPGLAEQETQYF. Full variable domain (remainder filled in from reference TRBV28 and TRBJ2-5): DVKVTQSSRYLVKRTGEKVFLECVQDMDHENMFWYRQDPGLGLRLIYFSYDVKMKEKGDIPEGYSVSREKKERFSLILESASTNQTSMYLCASSSPGLAEQETQYFGPGTRLLVL.

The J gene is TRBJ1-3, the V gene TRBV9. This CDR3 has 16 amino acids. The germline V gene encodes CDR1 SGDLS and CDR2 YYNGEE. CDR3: CASSVADGSSGNTIYF.

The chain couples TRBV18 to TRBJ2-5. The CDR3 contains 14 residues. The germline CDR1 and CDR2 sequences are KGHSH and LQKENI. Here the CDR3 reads CASSPPAVQETQYF. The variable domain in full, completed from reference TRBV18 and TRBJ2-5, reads NAGVMQNPRHLVRRRGQEARLRCSPMKGHSHVYWYRQLPEEGLKFMVYLQKENIIDESGMPKERFSAEFPKEGPSILRIQQVVRGDSAAYFCASSPPAVQETQYFGPGTRLLVL.

The CDR3 here is CASSGSSSNQETQYF. The genes are TRBV25-1 and TRBJ2-5. There are 15 residues in the CDR3. The germline CDR1 and CDR2 sequences are MGHDK and SYGVNS.

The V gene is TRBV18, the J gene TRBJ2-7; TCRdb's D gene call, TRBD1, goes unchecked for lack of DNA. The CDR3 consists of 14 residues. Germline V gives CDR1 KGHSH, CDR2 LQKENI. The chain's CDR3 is CASSPKGDSYEQYF.

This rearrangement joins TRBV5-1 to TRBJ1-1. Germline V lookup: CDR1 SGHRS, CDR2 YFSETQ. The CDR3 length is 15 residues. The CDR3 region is CASSEDQEGNTEAFF.

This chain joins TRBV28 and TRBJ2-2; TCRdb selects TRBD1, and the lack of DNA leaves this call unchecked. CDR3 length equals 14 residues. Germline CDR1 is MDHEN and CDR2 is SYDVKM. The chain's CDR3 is CASSLRGIGGELFF.

The CDR3 sequence is CSARDLGGSYNEQFF. The J gene is TRBJ2-1, the V gene TRBV20-1; TCRdb's D call, TRBD2, is unchecked because there is no DNA. Germline V CDR1 and CDR2: DFQATT, SNEGSKA (reference sequence). The CDR3 runs 15 residues.

The CDR3: CASNYGWYTEAFF. This rearrangement joins TRBV7-2 to TRBJ1-1. Looked up from germline, CDR1 is SGHTA and CDR2 is FQGNSA. This CDR3 is 13 amino acids long.

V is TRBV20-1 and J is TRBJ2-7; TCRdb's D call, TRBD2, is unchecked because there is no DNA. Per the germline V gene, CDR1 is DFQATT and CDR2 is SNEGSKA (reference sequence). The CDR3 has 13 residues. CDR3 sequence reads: CSALAGGNNEQYF.

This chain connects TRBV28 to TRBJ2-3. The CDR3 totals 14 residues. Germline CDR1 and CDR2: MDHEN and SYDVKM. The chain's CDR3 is CASSPFFETSTQYF.

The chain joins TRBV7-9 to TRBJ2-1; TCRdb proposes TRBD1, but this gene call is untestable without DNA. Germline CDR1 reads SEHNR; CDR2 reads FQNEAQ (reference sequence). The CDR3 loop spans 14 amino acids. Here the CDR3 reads CASNLQGAYNEQFF.